This T cell receptor (beta chain) was retrieved from a study of graft-versus-host responses after intestinal transplantation. Study-level points and caveats: GvH clones occurred in recipient marrow; some first appeared in ileum or blood.

Using immunoSEQ multiplex PCR, the repertoire was profiled, and TCRdb retains in-frame clones only, with some absent. The data show tens of thousands of clones, approximately 88% seen once. Graft specimens yielded both intraepithelial and lamina propria lymphocytes. CDR3 length: 14 amino acids. The V gene's germline CDR1 is MNHNS and CDR2 SASEGT. The V gene lost 3 bases and the J gene lost 3 bases, with 11 bases spanning the gap. This clone has only a few counts. Antigen unknown. The rearrangement links TRBV6-1 to TRBJ1-1; D remains ambiguous. The sequences come from ileum tissue, collected 350 to 400 days after transplant. The receptor was derived from a human patient who received an intestinal transplant, so some T cells may come from the graft donor. The CDR3 here is CASSDNRGDTEAFF. The CDR3 DNA sequence: TGTGCCAGCAGTGATAACCGGGGTGACACTGAAGCTTTCTTT.